The TCR beta chain described here comes from a study of blood T cells in healthy people across ages. Findings and limits, study-wide: Underestimates were what the diversity estimates from one million T cells were considered to be. Roughly linearly, TCR beta diversity per million T cells fell as age increased. Strong correlation was found linking TCR beta diversity to naive T cell percentage.

Trimming removed 6 bases at V and 13 bases at J, with 13 bases between. The CDR3 totals 11 residues. The V gene's germline CDR1 is MDHEN and CDR2 SYDVKM. With a J-beta primer mix and a sample-barcoded 5' primer, a second PCR ran about 7 to 11 cycles. TCRdb ran MiXCR on the 5' RACE reads and lists one entry per CDR3 protein. The sample holds over 950,000 distinct CDR3 sequences, around 54% seen once. Isolation recovered at least 7 million PBMCs from every sample. This clonotype was counted a single time. Antigen specificity is unknown. The V call is TRBV28, the J call TRBJ2-1; D call uncertain. The sequenced material came from blood. The clonotype was recovered from a woman aged 60-75 years in good health. In DNA, the CDR3 is TGTGCCAGCAGAAAGCTAGGTTTTCAGTTCTTC. It encodes CASRKLGFQFF.